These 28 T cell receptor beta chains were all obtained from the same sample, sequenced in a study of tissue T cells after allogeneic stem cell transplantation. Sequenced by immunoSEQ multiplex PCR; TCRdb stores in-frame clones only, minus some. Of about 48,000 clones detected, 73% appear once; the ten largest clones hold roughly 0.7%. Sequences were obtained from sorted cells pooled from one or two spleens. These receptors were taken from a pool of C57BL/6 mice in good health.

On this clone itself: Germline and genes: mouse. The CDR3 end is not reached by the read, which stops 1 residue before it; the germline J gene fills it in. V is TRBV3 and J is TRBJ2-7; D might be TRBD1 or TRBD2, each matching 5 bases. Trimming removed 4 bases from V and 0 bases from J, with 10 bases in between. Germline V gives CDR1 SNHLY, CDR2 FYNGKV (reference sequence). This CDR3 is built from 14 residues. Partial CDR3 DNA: TGTGCCAGCAGCTCGGGACGGAGCTCCTATGAACAGTAC. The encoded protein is CASSSGRSSYEQY. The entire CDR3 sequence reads CASSSGRSSYEQYF.

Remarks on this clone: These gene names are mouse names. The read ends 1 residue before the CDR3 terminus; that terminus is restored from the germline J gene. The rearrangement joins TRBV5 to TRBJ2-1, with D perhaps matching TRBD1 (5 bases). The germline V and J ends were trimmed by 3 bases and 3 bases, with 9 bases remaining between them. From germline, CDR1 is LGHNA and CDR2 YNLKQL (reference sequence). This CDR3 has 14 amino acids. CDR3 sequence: CASSHDSIYAEQFF. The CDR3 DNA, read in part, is TGTGCCAGCAGCCATGACAGTATCTATGCTGAGCAGTTC.

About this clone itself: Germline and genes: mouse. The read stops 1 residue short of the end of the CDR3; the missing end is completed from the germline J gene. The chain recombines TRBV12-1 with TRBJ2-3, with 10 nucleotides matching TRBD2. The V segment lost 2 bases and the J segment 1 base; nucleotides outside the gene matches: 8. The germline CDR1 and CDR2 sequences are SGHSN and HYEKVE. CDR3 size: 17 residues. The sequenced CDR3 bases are TGTGCCAGCTCTCCCGGGGCTGGGGGGGCAGGTGCAGAAACGCTGTAT. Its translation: CASSPGAGGAGAETLY. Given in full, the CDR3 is CASSPGAGGAGAETLYF. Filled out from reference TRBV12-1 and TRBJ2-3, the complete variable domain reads DSGVVQSPRHIIKEKGGRSVLTCIPISGHSNVVWYQQTLGKELKFLIQHYEKVERDKGFLPSRFSVQQFDDYHSEMNMSALELEDSAMYFCASSPGAGGAGAETLYFGSGTRLTVL.

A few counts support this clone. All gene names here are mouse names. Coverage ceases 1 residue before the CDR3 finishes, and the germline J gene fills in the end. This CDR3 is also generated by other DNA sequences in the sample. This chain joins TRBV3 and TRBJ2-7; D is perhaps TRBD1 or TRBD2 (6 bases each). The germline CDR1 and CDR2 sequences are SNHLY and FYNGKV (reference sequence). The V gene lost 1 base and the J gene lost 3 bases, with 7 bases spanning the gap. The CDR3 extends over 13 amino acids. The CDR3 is CASSLGGRYEQYF. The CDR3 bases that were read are TGTGCCAGCAGCTTAGGGGGGCGCTATGAACAGTAC.

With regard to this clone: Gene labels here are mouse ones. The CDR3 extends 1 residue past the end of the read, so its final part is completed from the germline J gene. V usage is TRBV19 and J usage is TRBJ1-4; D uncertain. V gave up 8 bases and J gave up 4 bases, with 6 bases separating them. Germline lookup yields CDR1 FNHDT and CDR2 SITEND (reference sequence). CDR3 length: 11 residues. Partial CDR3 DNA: TGTGCCAGGACACTCAACGAAAGATTATTT. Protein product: CARTLNERLF. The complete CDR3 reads CARTLNERLFF.

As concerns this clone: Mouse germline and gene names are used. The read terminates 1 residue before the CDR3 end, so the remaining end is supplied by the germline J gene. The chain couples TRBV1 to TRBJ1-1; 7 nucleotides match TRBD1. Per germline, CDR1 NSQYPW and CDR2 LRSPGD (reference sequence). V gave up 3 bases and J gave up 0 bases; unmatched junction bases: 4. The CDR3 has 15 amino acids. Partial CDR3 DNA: TGCACCTGCAGTGCCTCCGGGACAGCAAACACAGAAGTCTTC. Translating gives CTCSASGTANTEVF. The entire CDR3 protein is CTCSASGTANTEVFF. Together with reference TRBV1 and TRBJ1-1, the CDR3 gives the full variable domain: VTLLEQNPRWRLVPRGQAVNLRCILKNSQYPWMSWYQQDLQKQLQWLFTLRSPGDKEVKSLPGADYLATRVTDTELRLQVANMSQGRTLYCTCSASGTANTEVFFGKGTRLTVV.

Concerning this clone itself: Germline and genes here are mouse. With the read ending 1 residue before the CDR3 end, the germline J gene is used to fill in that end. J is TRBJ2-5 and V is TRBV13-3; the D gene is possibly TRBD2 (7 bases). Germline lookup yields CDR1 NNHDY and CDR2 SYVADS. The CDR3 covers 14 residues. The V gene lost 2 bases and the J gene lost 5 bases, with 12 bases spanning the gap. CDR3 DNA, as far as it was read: TGTGCCAGCAGTGAAGGGGGGCTCGTAGACACCCAGTAC. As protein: CASSEGGLVDTQY. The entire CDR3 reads CASSEGGLVDTQYF.

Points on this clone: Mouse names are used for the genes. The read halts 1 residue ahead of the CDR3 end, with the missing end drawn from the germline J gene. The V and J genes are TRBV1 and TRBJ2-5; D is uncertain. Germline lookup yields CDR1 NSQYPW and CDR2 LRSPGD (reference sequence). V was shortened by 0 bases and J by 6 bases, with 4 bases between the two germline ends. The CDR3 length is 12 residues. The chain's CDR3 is CTCSADEDTQYF. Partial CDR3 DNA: TGCACCTGCAGTGCAGATGAGGACACCCAGTAC. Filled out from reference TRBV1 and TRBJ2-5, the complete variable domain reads VTLLEQNPRWRLVPRGQAVNLRCILKNSQYPWMSWYQQDLQKQLQWLFTLRSPGDKEVKSLPGADYLATRVTDTELRLQVANMSQGRTLYCTCSADEDTQYFGPGTRLLVL.

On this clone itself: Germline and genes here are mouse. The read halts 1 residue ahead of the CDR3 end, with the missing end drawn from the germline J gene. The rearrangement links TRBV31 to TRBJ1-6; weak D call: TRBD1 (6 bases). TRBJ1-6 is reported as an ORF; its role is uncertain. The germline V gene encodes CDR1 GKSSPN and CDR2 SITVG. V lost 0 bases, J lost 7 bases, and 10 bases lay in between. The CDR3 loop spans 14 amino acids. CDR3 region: CAWSLQGGNSPLYF. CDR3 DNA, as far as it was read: TGTGCCTGGAGTCTACAGGGAGGGAATTCGCCCCTCTAC.

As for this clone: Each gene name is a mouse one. CDR3 sequence reads: CASSPGTGGHTEVFF. CDR3 DNA, as far as it was read: TGTGCCAGCTCTCCTGGGACAGGGGGCCACACAGAAGTCTTC. V and J are TRBV12-1 and TRBJ1-1; 12 bases fit TRBD1. The observed sequence ends 1 residue before the CDR3 terminus, with the missing tail filled in from the germline J gene. Unmatched junction bases numbered 3, after V lost 2 bases and J lost 3 bases. Germline V gene data show CDR1 as SGHSN and CDR2 as HYEKVE. The CDR3 consists of 15 residues.

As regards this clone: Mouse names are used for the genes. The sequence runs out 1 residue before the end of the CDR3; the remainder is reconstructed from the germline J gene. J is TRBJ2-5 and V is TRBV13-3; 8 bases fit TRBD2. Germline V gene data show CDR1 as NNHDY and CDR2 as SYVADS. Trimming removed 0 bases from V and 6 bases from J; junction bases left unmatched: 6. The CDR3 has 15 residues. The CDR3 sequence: CASSDAGGRRDTQYF. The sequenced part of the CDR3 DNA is TGTGCCAGCAGTGATGCGGGGGGGCGCCGGGACACCCAGTAC.

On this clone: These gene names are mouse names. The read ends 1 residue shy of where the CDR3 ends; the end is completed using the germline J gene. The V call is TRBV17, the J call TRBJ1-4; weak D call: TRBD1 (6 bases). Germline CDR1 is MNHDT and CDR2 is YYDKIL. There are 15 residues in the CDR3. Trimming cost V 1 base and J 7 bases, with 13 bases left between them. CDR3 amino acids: CASSRGGALGERLFF. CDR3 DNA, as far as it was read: TGTGCTAGCAGTAGAGGGGGGGCCCTAGGCGAAAGATTATTT.

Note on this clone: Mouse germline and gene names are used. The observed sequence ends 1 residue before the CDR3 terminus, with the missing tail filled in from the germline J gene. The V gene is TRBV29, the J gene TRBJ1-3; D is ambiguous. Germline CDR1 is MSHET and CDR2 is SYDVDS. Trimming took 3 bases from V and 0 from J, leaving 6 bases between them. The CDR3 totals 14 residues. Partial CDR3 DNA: TGTGCTAGCAGTTTCGATAATTCTGGAAATACGCTCTAT. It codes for CASSFDNSGNTLY. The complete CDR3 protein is CASSFDNSGNTLYF. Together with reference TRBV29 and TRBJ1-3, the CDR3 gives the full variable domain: DMKVTQMPRYLIKRMGENVLLECGQDMSHETMYWYRQDPGLGLQLIYISYDVDSNSEGDIPKGYRVSRKKREHFSLILDSAKTNQTSVYFCASSFDNSGNTLYFGEGSRLIVV.

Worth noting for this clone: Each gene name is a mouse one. The CDR3 sequence is CASSPLGQENTEVFF. CDR3 DNA, as far as it was read: TGTGCCAGCAGTCCCCTGGGACAGGAAAACACAGAAGTCTTC. The chain uses TRBV26 and TRBJ1-1; 8 positions agree with TRBD1. The CDR3 end is not reached by the read, which stops 1 residue before it; the germline J gene fills it in. Germline V gene data show CDR1 as KGHPV and CDR2 as FQNQEV (reference sequence). J was trimmed by 1 base and V by 4 bases; bases with no gene match: 5. The length of the CDR3 is 15 residues.

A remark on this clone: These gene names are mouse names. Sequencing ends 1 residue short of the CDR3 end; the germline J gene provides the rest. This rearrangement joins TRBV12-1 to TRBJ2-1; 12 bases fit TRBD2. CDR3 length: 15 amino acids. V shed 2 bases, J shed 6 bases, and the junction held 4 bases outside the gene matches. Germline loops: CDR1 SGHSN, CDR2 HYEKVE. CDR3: CASSPGTGGFAEQFF. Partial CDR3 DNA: TGTGCCAGCTCTCCCGGGACTGGGGGGTTTGCTGAGCAGTTC.

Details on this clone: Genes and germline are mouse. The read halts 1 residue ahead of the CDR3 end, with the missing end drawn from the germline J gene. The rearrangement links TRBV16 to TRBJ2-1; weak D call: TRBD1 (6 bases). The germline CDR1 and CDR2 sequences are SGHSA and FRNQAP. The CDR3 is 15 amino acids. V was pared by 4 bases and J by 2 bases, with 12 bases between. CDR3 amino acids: CASSSAGADYAEQFF. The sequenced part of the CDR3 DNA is TGTGCAAGCAGCTCCGCAGGGGCCGACTATGCTGAGCAGTTC.

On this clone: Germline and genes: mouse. The sequenced CDR3 bases are TGTGCCAGCAGTATAGGGGGGGATTCCTATAATTCGCCCCTCTAC. The encoded protein is CASSIGGDSYNSPLY. The full CDR3 protein is CASSIGGDSYNSPLYF. This chain joins TRBV19 and TRBJ1-6; perhaps TRBD1 as D (5 bases). Read coverage stops 1 residue before the CDR3 terminus; the germline J gene supplies the remainder. TRBJ1-6 is an open reading frame, and its role is uncertain. The V gene lost 0 bases and the J gene lost 0 bases, with 7 bases spanning the gap. Germline loops: CDR1 FNHDT, CDR2 SITEND (reference sequence). The CDR3 contains 16 residues.

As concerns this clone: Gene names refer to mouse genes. Partial CDR3 DNA: TGTGCCAGCAGCCAAGAACACGCAAACACCGGGCAGCTCTAC. Encoded protein: CASSQEHANTGQLY. The entire CDR3 reads CASSQEHANTGQLYF. The chain combines TRBV2 with TRBJ2-2; D is unclear. The CDR3 end is not reached by the read, which stops 1 residue before it; the germline J gene fills it in. V was pared by 0 bases and J by 0 bases, with 5 bases between. This CDR3 contains 15 residues. Per germline, CDR1 LGHNA and CDR2 YSYQKL.

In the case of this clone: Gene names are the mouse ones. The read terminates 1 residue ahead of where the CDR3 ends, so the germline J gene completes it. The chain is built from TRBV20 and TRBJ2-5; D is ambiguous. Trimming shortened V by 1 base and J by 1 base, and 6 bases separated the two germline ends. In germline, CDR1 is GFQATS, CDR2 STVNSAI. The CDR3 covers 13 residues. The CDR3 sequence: CGARGGHQDTQYF. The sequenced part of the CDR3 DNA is TGTGGTGCTAGGGGGGGTCACCAAGACACCCAGTAC.

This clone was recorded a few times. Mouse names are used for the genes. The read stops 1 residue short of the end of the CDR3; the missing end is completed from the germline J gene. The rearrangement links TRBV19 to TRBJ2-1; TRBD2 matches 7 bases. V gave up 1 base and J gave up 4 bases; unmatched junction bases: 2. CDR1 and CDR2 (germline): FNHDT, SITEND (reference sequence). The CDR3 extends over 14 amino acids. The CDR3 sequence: CASSIRGGYAEQFF. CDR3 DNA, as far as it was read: TGTGCCAGCAGTATACGGGGGGGATATGCTGAGCAGTTC.

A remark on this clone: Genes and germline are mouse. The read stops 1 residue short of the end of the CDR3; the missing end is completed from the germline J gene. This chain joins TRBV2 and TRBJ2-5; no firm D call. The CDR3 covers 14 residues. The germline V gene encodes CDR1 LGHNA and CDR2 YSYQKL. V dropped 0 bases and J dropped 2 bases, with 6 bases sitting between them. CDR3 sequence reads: CASSQESPQDTQYF. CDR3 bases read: TGTGCCAGCAGCCAAGAGTCTCCCCAAGACACCCAGTAC.

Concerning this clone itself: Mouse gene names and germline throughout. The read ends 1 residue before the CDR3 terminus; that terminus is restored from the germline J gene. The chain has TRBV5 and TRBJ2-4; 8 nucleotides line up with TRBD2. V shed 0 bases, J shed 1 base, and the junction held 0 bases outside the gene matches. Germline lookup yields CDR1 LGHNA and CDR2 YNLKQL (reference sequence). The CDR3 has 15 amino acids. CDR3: CASSQDGGGQNTLYF. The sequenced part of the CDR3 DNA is TGTGCCAGCAGCCAAGATGGGGGGGGTCAAAACACCTTGTAC.

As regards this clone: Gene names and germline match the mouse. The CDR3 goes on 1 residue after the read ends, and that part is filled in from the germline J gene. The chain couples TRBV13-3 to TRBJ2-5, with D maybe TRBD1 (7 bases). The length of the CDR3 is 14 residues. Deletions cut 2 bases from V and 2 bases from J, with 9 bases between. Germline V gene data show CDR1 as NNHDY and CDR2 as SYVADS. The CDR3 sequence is CASSEGGVQDTQYF. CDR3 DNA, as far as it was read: TGTGCCAGCAGTGAAGGGGGCGTCCAAGACACCCAGTAC.

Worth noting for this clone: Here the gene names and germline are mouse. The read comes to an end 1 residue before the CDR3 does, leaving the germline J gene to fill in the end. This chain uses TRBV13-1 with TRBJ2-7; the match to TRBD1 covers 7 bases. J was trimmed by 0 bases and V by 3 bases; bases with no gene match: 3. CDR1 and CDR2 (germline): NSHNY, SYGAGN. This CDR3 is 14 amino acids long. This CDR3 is CASSAGQVSYEQYF. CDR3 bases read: TGTGCCAGCAGTGCCGGACAGGTCTCCTATGAACAGTAC.

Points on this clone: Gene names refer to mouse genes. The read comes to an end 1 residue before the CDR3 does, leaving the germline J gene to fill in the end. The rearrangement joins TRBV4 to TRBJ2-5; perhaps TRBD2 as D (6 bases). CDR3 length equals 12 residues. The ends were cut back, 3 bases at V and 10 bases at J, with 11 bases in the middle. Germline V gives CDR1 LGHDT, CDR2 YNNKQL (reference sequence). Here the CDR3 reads CASSYRLGPQYF. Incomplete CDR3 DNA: TGTGCCAGCAGCTATCGTCTGGGGCCCCAGTAC.

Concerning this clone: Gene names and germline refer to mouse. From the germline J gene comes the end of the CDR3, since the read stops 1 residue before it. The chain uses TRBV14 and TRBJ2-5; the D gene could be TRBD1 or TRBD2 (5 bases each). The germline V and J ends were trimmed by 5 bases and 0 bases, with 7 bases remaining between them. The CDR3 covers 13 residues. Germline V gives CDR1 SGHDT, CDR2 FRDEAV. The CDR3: CASSWDNQDTQYF. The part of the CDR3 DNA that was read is TGTGCCAGCAGCTGGGACAACCAAGACACCCAGTAC.

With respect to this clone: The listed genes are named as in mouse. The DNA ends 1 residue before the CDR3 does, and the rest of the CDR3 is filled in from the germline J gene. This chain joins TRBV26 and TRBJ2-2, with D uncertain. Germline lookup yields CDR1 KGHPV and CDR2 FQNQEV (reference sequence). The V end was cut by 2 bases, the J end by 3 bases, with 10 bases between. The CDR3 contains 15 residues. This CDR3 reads CASSLRERDTGQLYF. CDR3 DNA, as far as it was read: TGTGCCAGCAGTCTGAGGGAAAGGGACACCGGGCAGCTCTAC.

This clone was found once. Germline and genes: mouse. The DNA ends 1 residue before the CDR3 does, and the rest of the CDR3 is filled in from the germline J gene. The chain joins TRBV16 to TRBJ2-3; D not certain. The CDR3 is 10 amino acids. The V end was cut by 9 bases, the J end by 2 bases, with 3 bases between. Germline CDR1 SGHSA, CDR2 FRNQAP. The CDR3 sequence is CARNAETLYF. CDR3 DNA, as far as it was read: TGTGCAAGAAATGCAGAAACGCTGTAT.